This T cell receptor (beta chain) was identified in a study of blood T cell repertoires in COVID-19. The CDR3 consists of 14 residues. CDR1 is ENHRY and CDR2 is SYGVKD in the germline V gene. V was pared by 6 bases and J by 1 base, with 9 bases between. Data came from immunoSEQ multiplex PCR; TCRdb stores just in-frame clones and leaves some out. The sample consists of approximately 190,000 clones, 70% to 90% of them appearing once. The sequence was obtained from a woman aged 40-49 years who had recovered from COVID-19. This sequence joins TRBV10-3 and TRBJ2-2; D is perhaps TRBD1 (6 bases). Sample: peripheral blood. The CDR3 here is CAIRLDRNTGELFF. CDR3 nucleotide sequence: TGTGCCATCAGGCTGGACAGGAACACCGGGGAGCTGTTTTTT.